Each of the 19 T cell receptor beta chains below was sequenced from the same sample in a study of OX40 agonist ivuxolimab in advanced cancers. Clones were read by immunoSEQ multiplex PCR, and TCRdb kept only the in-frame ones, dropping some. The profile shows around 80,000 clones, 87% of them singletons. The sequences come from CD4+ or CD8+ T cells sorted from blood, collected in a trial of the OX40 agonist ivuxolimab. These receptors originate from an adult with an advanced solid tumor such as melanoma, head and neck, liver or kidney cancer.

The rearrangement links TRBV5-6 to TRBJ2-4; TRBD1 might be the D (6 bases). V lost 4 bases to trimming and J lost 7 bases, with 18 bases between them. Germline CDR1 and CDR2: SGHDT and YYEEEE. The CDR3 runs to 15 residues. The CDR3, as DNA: TGTGCCAGCAGCGCGCGCCAGGGGTTCGGGAACATTCAGTACTTC. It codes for CASSARQGFGNIQYF.

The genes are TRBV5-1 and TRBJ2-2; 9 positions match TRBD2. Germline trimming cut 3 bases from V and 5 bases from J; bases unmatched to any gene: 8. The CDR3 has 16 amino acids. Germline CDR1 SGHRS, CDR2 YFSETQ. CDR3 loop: CASSSVVAGVTGELFF. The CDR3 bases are TGCGCCAGCAGCTCGGTAGTAGCGGGAGTAACCGGGGAGCTGTTTTTT. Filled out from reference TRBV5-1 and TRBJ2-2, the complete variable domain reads KAGVTQTPRYLIKTRGQQVTLSCSPISGHRSVSWYQQTPGQGLQFLFEYFSETQRNKGNFPGRFSGRQFSNSRSEMNVSTLELGDSALYLCASSSVVAGVTGELFFGEGSRLTVL.

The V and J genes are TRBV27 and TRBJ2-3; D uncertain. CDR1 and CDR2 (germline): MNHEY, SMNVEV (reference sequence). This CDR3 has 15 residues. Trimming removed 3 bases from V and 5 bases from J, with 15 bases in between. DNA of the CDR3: TGTGCCAGCAGTTTCCGCGCGGTCCCGGTAGATACGCAGTATTTT. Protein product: CASSFRAVPVDTQYF.

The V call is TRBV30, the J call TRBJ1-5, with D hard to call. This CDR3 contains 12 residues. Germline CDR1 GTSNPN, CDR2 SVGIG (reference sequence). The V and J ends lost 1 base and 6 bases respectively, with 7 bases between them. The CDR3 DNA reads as TGTGCCTGGAGTGGTGTATCTCAGCCCCAGCATTTT. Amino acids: CAWSGVSQPQHF.

CDR3 in amino acids: CASSLGGPSNQPQHF. In nucleotides, the CDR3 is TGTGCCAGCAGCTTAGGAGGGCCTAGCAATCAGCCCCAGCATTTT. The chain couples TRBV7-8 to TRBJ1-5; no reliable D call. This CDR3 comprises 15 residues. Germline-derived CDR1 and CDR2 are SGHVS and FQNEAQ. V was pared by 1 base and J by 0 bases, with 7 bases between. The full variable domain, in which reference TRBV7-8 and TRBJ1-5 provide the parts outside the CDR3, is GAGVSQSPRYKVAKRGQDVALRCDPISGHVSLFWYQQALGQGPEFLTYFQNEAQLDKSGLPSDRFFAERPEGSVSTLKIQRTQQEDSAVYLCASSLGGPSNQPQHFGDGTRLSIL.

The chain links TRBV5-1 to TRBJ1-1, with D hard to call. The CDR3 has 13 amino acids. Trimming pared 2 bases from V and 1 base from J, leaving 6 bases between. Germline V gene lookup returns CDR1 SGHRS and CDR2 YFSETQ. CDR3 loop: CASSLTPNTEAFF. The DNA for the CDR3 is TGCGCCAGCAGCTTAACGCCGAACACTGAAGCTTTCTTT.

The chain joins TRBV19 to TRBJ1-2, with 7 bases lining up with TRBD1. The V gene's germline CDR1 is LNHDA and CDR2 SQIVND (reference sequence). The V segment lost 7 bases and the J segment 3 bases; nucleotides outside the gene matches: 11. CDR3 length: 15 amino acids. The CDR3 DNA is TGTGCCAGTATATCCCTTAGACAGGGAGACTATGGCTACACCTTC. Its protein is CASISLRQGDYGYTF.

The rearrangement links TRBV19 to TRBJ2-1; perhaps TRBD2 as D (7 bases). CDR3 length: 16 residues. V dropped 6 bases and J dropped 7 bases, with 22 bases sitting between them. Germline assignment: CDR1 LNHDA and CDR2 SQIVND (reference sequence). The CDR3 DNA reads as TGTGCCAGTAGCCCCGGGGTGCGGGGGCTTGTAAATGAGCAGTTCTTC. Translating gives CASSPGVRGLVNEQFF.

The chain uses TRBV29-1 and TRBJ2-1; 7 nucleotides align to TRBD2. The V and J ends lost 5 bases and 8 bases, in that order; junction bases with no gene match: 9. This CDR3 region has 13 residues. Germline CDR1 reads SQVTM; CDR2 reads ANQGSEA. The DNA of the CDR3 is TGCAGCGTTCGACTAGCTTGGGAGGATGAGCAGTTCTTC. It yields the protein CSVRLAWEDEQFF.

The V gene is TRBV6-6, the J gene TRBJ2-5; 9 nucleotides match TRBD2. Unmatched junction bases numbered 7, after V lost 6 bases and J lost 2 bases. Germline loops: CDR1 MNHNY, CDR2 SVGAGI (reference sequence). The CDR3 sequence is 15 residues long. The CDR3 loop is CASRPHTSGQETQYF. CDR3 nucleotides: TGTGCCAGCAGACCCCACACTAGCGGGCAAGAGACCCAGTACTTC.

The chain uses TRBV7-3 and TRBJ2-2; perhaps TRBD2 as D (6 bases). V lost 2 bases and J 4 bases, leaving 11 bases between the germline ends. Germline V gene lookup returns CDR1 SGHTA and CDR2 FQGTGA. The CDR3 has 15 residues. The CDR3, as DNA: TGTGCCAGCAGCTTAGGTGGGAGGACCACCGGGGAGCTGTTTTTT. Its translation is CASSLGGRTTGELFF. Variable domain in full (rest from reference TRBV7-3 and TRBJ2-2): GAGVSQTPSNKVTEKGKYVELRCDPISGHTALYWYRQSLGQGPEFLIYFQGTGAADDSGLPNDRFFAVRPEGSVSTLKIQRTERGDSAVYLCASSLGGRTTGELFFGEGSRLTVL.

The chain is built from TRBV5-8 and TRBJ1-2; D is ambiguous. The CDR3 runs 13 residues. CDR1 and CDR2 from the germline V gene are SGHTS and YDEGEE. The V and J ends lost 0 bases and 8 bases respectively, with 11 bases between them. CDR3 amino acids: CASSLAHSPGYTF. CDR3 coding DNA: TGTGCCAGCAGCTTGGCCCACTCTCCCGGCTACACCTTC.

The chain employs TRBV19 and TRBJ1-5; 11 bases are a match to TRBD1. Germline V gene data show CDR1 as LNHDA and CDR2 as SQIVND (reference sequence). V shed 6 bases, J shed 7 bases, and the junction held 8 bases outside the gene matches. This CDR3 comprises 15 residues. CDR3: CASREGQGERQPQHF. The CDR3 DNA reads TGTGCCAGTAGAGAGGGACAGGGGGAAAGGCAGCCCCAGCATTTT.

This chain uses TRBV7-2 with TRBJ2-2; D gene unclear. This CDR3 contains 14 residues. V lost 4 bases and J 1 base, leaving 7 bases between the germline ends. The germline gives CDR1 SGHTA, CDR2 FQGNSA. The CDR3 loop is CASSSHWNTGELFF. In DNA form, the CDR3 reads TGTGCCAGCAGCTCCCATTGGAACACCGGGGAGCTGTTTTTT. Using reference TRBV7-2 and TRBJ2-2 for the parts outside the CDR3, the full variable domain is GAGVSQSPSNKVTEKGKDVELRCDPISGHTALYWYRQSLGQGLEFLIYFQGNSAPDKSGLPSDRFSAERTGGSVSTLTIQRTQQEDSAVYLCASSSHWNTGELFFGEGSRLTVL.

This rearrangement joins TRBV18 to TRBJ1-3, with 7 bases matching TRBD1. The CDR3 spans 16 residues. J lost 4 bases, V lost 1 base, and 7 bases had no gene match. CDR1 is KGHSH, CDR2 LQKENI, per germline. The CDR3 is CASSPQEGAPGNTIYF. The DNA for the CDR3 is TGTGCCAGCTCACCACAAGAGGGGGCGCCGGGAAACACCATATATTTT.

The CDR3 reads CASSQHYEQYV. The CDR3 bases are TGCGCCAGCAGTCAGCACTACGAGCAGTACGTC. This chain joins TRBV23-1 and TRBJ2-7; D is unclear. TRBV23-1 qualifies as an ORF whose function is uncertain. This CDR3 is 11 amino acids long. The V end lost 3 bases, the J end lost 3 bases, and 3 bases lay between the germline ends.

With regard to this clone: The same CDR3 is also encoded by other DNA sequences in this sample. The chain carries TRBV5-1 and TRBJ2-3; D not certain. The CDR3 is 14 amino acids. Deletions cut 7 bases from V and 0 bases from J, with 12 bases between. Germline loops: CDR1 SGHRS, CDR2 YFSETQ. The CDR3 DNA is TGCGCCAGCTACGAGTCTCCTAGCACAGATACGCAGTATTTT. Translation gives CASYESPSTDTQYF.

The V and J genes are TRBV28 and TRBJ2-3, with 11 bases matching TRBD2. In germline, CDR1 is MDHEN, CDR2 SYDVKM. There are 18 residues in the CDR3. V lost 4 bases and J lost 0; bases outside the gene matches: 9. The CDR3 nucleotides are TGTGCCAGCAGTTACGCCGCTAGCGGGAGGCCTAGCACAGATACGCAGTATTTT. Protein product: CASSYAASGRPSTDTQYF.

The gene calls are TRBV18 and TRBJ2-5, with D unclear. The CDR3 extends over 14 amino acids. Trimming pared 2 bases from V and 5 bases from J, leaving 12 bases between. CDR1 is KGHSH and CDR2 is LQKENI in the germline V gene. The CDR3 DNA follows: TGTGCCAGCTCACCAAGGGTGGGCGGCGAGACCCAGTACTTC. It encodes CASSPRVGGETQYF.